What follows are 31 T cell receptor beta chains derived from one specimen sequenced in a study of human T cells and chemical hapten exposure. The time point is: pre-sensitization, week 0. Sample treatment: therapeutic diphenylcyclopropenone sensitization with weekly scalp DPC. TCRdb re-derived calls from the RACE reads in MiXCR, one entry per CDR3 protein. The repertoire consists of a few hundred thousand distinct CDR3 sequences, with about 9% occurring once and the leading ten covering roughly 2.5%. This material consisted of whole blood, taken in connection with sensitization to the hapten diphenylcyclopropenone (DPC). The receptors were gathered from a woman aged 40 to 50 with alopecia areata. Some clones in this sample may be carry-over from other donors' samples.

The V call is TRBV7-9, the J call TRBJ2-2, with D perhaps TRBD1 or TRBD2 (6 bases each). V lost 8 bases, J lost 6 bases, and 19 bases lay in between. The CDR3 runs 15 residues. The germline V gene has CDR1 SEHNR and CDR2 FQNEAQ (reference sequence). This CDR3 is CASAPIVRGPGELFF. As DNA, the CDR3 is TGTGCCAGCGCCCCAATTGTACGGGGGCCCGGGGAGCTGTTTTTT.

This clonotype was observed many times. The chain's CDR3 is CAISGYTGGEKLFF. The CDR3 nucleotides read TGTGCCATCAGTGGCTATACAGGGGGTGAAAAACTGTTTTTT. The chain uses TRBV10-3 and TRBJ1-4; 8 bases fit TRBD1. The ends lost 4 bases at V and 7 bases at J; junction bases unmatched: 5. The CDR3 runs 14 residues. Germline V lookup: CDR1 ENHRY, CDR2 SYGVKD.

This clonotype was counted many times. The chain has TRBV6-5 and TRBJ1-1; D remains ambiguous. Trimming took off 7 bases at V and 0 bases at J, with 9 bases between the two ends. The CDR3 consists of 13 residues. CDR1 and CDR2 from the germline V gene are MNHEY and SVGAGI. The CDR3 DNA reads as TGTGCCAGCAAGCTTTCGGTGAACACTGAAGCTTTCTTT. Protein sequence: CASKLSVNTEAFF.

The V call is TRBV12-3 or TRBV12-4, the J call TRBJ2-7; TRBD2 aligns across 8 bases. The CDR3 length is 14 residues. The J segment lost 6 bases and the V segment lost 3 bases, leaving 7 bases of the junction unmatched. The CDR3 bases are TGTGCCAGCAGTTTCGGGGGGGCACGGGGCGAGCAGTACTTC. It yields the protein CASSFGGARGEQYF.

The rearrangement uses TRBV6-5 and TRBJ1-6; 8 nucleotides align to TRBD1. The germline gives CDR1 MNHEY, CDR2 SVGAGI. J gave up 1 base and V 5 bases, and 4 bases lay outside the gene matches. The CDR3 spans 16 residues. CDR3 nucleotides: TGTGCCAGCAGTGTCCACAGGGGGTCCTATAATTCACCCCTCCACTTT. Protein product: CASSVHRGSYNSPLHF.

In this sample, this clonotype turned up many times. The chain employs TRBV18 and TRBJ2-5; no clear D. This CDR3 has 13 amino acids. Germline V gene data show CDR1 as KGHSH and CDR2 as LQKENI. Trimming stripped 3 bases from V and 1 base from J, with 6 bases between. The CDR3 DNA sequence: TGTGCCAGCTCACCCCGACCCCAAGAGACCCAGTACTTC. Translated: CASSPRPQETQYF.

The genes are TRBV6-2 or TRBV6-3 and TRBJ1-1; a weak D match, TRBD1 (6 bases). The CDR3 is 13 residues long. V was clipped by 5 bases and J by 6 bases, with 13 bases between them. Germline values: CDR1 MNHEY, CDR2 SVGEGT. CDR3 amino acids: CASSGQLLSEAFF. CDR3 nucleotides: TGTGCCAGCAGTGGACAGCTACTCTCTGAAGCTTTCTTT.

This clonotype was observed a handful of times. The CDR3 region has the DNA TGCAGCGGTGCGGAGGGTAGCACAGATACGCAGTATTTT. It encodes CSGAEGSTDTQYF. The genes are TRBV29-1 and TRBJ2-3; D may be TRBD2 (6 bases). CDR3 length: 13 amino acids. The germline V gene has CDR1 SQVTM and CDR2 ANQGSEA. Trimming took off 7 bases at V and 0 bases at J, with 11 bases between the two ends.

This clonotype was detected only a few times. This chain links TRBV7-9 with TRBJ2-5, with D maybe TRBD2 (6 bases). Per germline, CDR1 SEHNR and CDR2 FQNEAQ (reference sequence). V dropped 4 bases and J dropped 5 bases, with 17 bases sitting between them. The CDR3 runs 15 residues. CDR3 sequence: CASSSGRGGKETQYF. CDR3 DNA: TGTGCCAGCAGCTCCGGTCGGGGCGGGAAGGAGACCCAGTACTTC.

This clonotype occurred a few times. V gene TRBV7-2 combines with J gene TRBJ2-2, with D perhaps given as TRBD1 or TRBD2 (6 bases each). CDR1 is SGHTA, CDR2 FQGNSA, per germline. V was shortened by 3 bases and J by 6 bases, with 8 bases between the two germline ends. There are 13 residues in the CDR3. CDR3 amino acids: CASSFRGPGELFF. For the CDR3, the DNA is TGTGCCAGCAGCTTCCGGGGGCCCGGGGAGCTGTTTTTT.

This clonotype was seen more than once but under ten times. CDR3 residues: CASSRLAGTLNEQFF. In DNA form, the CDR3 reads TGTGCCAGCAGTCGCCTAGCGGGGACCCTCAATGAGCAGTTCTTC. The chain has TRBV6-2 or TRBV6-3 and TRBJ2-1, with 9 bases that match TRBD2. J gave up 6 bases and V 5 bases, and 8 bases lay outside the gene matches. This CDR3 has 15 amino acids. Looked up from germline, CDR1 is MNHEY and CDR2 is SVGEGT.

The V gene is TRBV5-1, the J gene TRBJ2-2; the match to TRBD1 covers 8 bases. After removal of 4 bases from V and 4 bases from J, the junction contained 9 bases not matched to a gene. The CDR3 consists of 16 residues. In germline, CDR1 is SGHRS, CDR2 YFSETQ. This chain's CDR3 is CASSIRQGFGTGELFF. The CDR3 DNA follows: TGCGCCAGCAGCATAAGACAGGGGTTCGGCACCGGGGAGCTGTTTTTT.

In nucleotides, the CDR3 is TGCAGCGTTACGACAGGGGAGAGGCGAGAGACCCAGTACTTC. Translating gives CSVTTGERRETQYF. The chain uses TRBV29-1 and TRBJ2-5, with 8 bases aligning to TRBD1. The J segment lost 4 bases and the V segment lost 5 bases, leaving 9 bases of the junction unmatched. CDR3 size: 14 residues. CDR1 is SQVTM, CDR2 ANQGSEA, per germline.

The chain carries TRBV6-2 or TRBV6-3 and TRBJ2-5; TRBD1 matches at 9 bases. Germline values: CDR1 MNHEY, CDR2 SVGEGT. With 6 bases clipped from V and 3 bases from J, the junction kept 14 bases outside the gene matches. The CDR3 extends over 17 amino acids. The CDR3 bases are TGTGCCAGCAGCCGTCCTTCCGGGACAGGGATTAAAGAGACCCAGTACTTC. Translating it yields CASSRPSGTGIKETQYF.

This clonotype was seen more than once but under ten times. This chain connects TRBV5-1 to TRBJ2-5; 8 nucleotides align to TRBD2. Germline values: CDR1 SGHRS, CDR2 YFSETQ. J was trimmed by 5 bases and V by 4 bases; bases with no gene match: 7. The CDR3 loop spans 14 amino acids. The CDR3 nucleotides read TGCGCCAGCAGCCCGTTCACTAGCGGCGAGACCCAGTACTTC. Amino acid sequence: CASSPFTSGETQYF.

This chain connects TRBV12-3 or TRBV12-4 to TRBJ2-1; TRBD2 agrees at 9 bases. The CDR3 totals 16 residues. The V and J ends lost 6 bases and 1 base, in that order; junction bases with no gene match: 7. The DNA for the CDR3 is TGTGCCAGCAGCAGAGCGGGAGGTGGATCCTACAATGAGCAGTTCTTC. It codes for CASSRAGGGSYNEQFF.

The V call is TRBV3-1, the J call TRBJ1-2; D uncertain. The CDR3 runs to 15 residues. Per germline, CDR1 LGHDT and CDR2 YNNKEL (reference sequence). The V end lost 4 bases, the J end lost 2 bases, and 14 bases lay between the germline ends. This CDR3 reads CASSPGGNNNYGYTF. The CDR3 region has the DNA TGTGCCAGCAGCCCAGGCGGAAATAACAACTATGGCTACACCTTC.

This clonotype has at least ten counts. This rearrangement joins TRBV7-8 to TRBJ2-1; 10 bases agree with TRBD2. Germline V gene sequence: CDR1 SGHVS, CDR2 FQNEAQ. Losses at the gene ends were 5 bases for V and 5 bases for J; bases not matched to a gene: 3. There are 14 residues in the CDR3. The CDR3 bases are TGTGCCAGCAGCCTAGGACTAGCGGACAATGAGCAGTTCTTC. Protein: CASSLGLADNEQFF.

This rearrangement joins TRBV28 to TRBJ1-1; 7 positions agree with TRBD1. From germline, CDR1 is MDHEN and CDR2 SYDVKM. The CDR3 is 14 amino acids. V was clipped by 7 bases and J by 2 bases; unmatched bases: 7. CDR3 DNA: TGTGCCAGCAACAACAGGGGCCTAAACACTGAAGCTTTCTTT. Its protein is CASNNRGLNTEAFF.

This chain uses TRBV3-1 with TRBJ1-1; D possibly corresponds to TRBD1 (5 bases). The CDR3 loop spans 12 amino acids. Trimming removed 6 bases at V and 4 bases at J, with 9 bases between. The V gene's germline CDR1 is LGHDT and CDR2 YNNKEL (reference sequence). CDR3 sequence reads: CASREGPTEAFF. The CDR3 DNA follows: TGTGCCAGCAGAGAGGGACCCACTGAAGCTTTCTTT. Combining the CDR3 with reference TRBV3-1 and TRBJ1-1 gives the whole variable domain DTAVSQTPKYLVTQMGNDKSIKCEQNLGHDTMYWYKQDSKKFLKIMFSYNNKELIINETVPNRFSPKSPDKAHLNLHINSLELGDSAVYFCASREGPTEAFFGQGTRLTVV.

In this sample, this clonotype turned up many times. The V gene is TRBV12-3 or TRBV12-4, the J gene TRBJ1-3; TRBD1 is a possible D gene (5 bases). V lost 6 bases and J 3 bases, leaving 15 bases between the germline ends. The CDR3 is 15 residues long. CDR3 in amino acids: CASRRSSGLGNTIYF. The CDR3, as DNA: TGTGCCAGCAGACGATCCTCAGGGCTTGGAAACACCATATATTTT.

The table lists this clonotype with many counts. The chain joins TRBV28 to TRBJ2-3; a weak D match, TRBD2 (6 bases). The germline V gene has CDR1 MDHEN and CDR2 SYDVKM. With 4 bases removed from V and 7 bases from J, the gap between germline ends came to 18 bases. The CDR3 is 15 amino acids. The CDR3 sequence: CASSSSDGSMNTQYF. The CDR3 nucleotides read TGTGCCAGCAGTTCCTCTGACGGGAGCATGAATACGCAGTATTTT.

The genes are TRBV30 and TRBJ1-1, with 9 bases fitting TRBD1. Germline CDR1 and CDR2: GTSNPN and SVGIG (reference sequence). The V gene end was trimmed by 3 bases and the J gene end by 2 bases; junction bases not matched to a gene: 4. The CDR3 spans 14 residues. The CDR3 here is CAWRRDRANTEAFF. DNA for the CDR3: TGTGCCTGGAGACGGGACAGGGCAAACACTGAAGCTTTCTTT. The full variable domain, rest sourced from reference TRBV30 and TRBJ1-1, is SQTIHQWPATLVQPVGSPLSLECTVEGTSNPNLYWYRQAAGRGLQLLFYSVGIGQISSEVPQNLSASRPQDRQFILSSKKLLLSDSGFYLCAWRRDRANTEAFFGQGTRLTVV.

At least ten counts were recorded for this clonotype. The chain has TRBV5-6 and TRBJ1-1; a possible D gene is TRBD1 (5 bases). Germline CDR1 reads SGHDT; CDR2 reads YYEEEE. Trimming pared 2 bases from V and 6 bases from J, leaving 14 bases between. The CDR3 contains 14 residues. The CDR3 reads CASSFTQVSSEAFF. In DNA, the CDR3 is TGTGCCAGCAGCTTTACACAGGTCTCGTCTGAAGCTTTCTTT.

This clonotype was observed a few times. The chain is built from TRBV6-2 or TRBV6-3 and TRBJ2-1; the match to TRBD2 covers 10 bases. The germline V gene has CDR1 MNHEY and CDR2 SVGEGT. The CDR3 consists of 15 residues. With V trimmed by 5 bases and J by 2 bases, 3 bases remained unmatched. CDR3 sequence: CASSLAGVPYNEQFF. The CDR3 nucleotides are TGTGCCAGCAGTCTAGCGGGAGTTCCCTACAATGAGCAGTTCTTC.

The chain links TRBV7-8 to TRBJ2-5, with 11 bases that match TRBD2. CDR3 size: 17 residues. CDR1 and CDR2 from the germline V gene are SGHVS and FQNEAQ. With 2 bases clipped from V and 5 bases from J, the junction kept 10 bases outside the gene matches. This chain's CDR3 is CASSLRGSGRDLETQYF. DNA for the CDR3: TGTGCCAGCAGCTTACGGGGTAGCGGGAGGGATTTGGAGACCCAGTACTTC.

This clonotype has a count of ten or more. The chain combines TRBV5-4 with TRBJ2-7; unclear D gene. V lost 4 bases and J 5 bases, leaving 10 bases between the germline ends. In germline, CDR1 is SGHNT, CDR2 YYREEE (reference sequence). The CDR3 consists of 12 residues. The CDR3 DNA sequence: TGTGCCAGCAGCACCCGTGAGGACGAGCAGTACTTC. This sequence encodes CASSTREDEQYF.

The table lists this clonotype with a few counts. The chain is built from TRBV9 and TRBJ1-5, with a tentative D call TRBD1 (6 bases). V was cut by 4 bases and J by 3 bases, with 14 bases left in between. CDR1 is SGDLS, CDR2 YYNGEE, per germline. This CDR3 is built from 15 residues. In DNA, the CDR3 is TGTGCCAGCAGCAGTACTGGACAGATCAATCAGCCCCAGCATTTT. It codes for CASSSTGQINQPQHF.

The chain employs TRBV11-1 and TRBJ2-1; 7 bases line up with TRBD2. CDR1 is SGHAT, CDR2 FQDESV, per germline (reference sequence). The CDR3 covers 16 residues. The V segment lost 5 bases and the J segment 4 bases; nucleotides outside the gene matches: 11. In DNA form, the CDR3 reads TGTGCCAGCAGCCGGAGCTCTAGCGGATCTTACAATGAGCAGTTCTTC. Translating it yields CASSRSSSGSYNEQFF.

This clonotype was detected ten times or more. The V call is TRBV10-3, the J call TRBJ2-7; D possibly corresponds to TRBD1 (6 bases). V lost 0 bases, J lost 3 bases, and 9 bases lay in between. Germline V lookup: CDR1 ENHRY, CDR2 SYGVKD. This CDR3 is built from 14 residues. CDR3 DNA: TGTGCCATCAGTGAGTCTAACAGGGACTACGAGCAGTACTTC. Encoded protein: CAISESNRDYEQYF.

Regarding this clonotype: At one end the junction does not follow the germline gene, possibly because of a read error. The chain recombines TRBV7-2 with TRBJ2-7; D not certain. The CDR3 consists of 13 residues. The V gene's germline CDR1 is SGHTA and CDR2 FQGNSA. For the CDR3, the DNA is TGTGCCAGCAGTTTAGGAGTCCGCTACGAGCAGTACTTC. Its protein is CASSLGVRYEQYF.